This entry lists 13 T cell receptor beta chains sequenced from one sample in a study of blood T cells in healthy people across ages. The use of a sample-barcoded 5' primer and a J-beta primer mix characterized a second PCR of roughly 7 to 11 cycles. TCRdb called the 5' RACE reads again in MiXCR, with one record for every CDR3 protein. The repertoire consists of about 1,400,000 distinct CDR3 sequences, with 35% to 45% occurring once and the leading ten covering 6.5% to 10%. Sequencing was done on a sample of blood. Every receptor here comes from a woman under 30 in good health.

This clonotype showed up many times. The chain recombines TRBV29-1 with TRBJ2-3; 10 nucleotides agree with TRBD1. This CDR3 comprises 15 residues. The germline V gene has CDR1 SQVTM and CDR2 ANQGSEA. The V segment lost 2 bases and the J segment 2 bases; nucleotides outside the gene matches: 4. The CDR3 nucleotides read TGCAGCGTTGAATCGGGGACAGGGGCCACAGATACGCAGTATTTT. Its translation: CSVESGTGATDTQYF.

J is TRBJ1-2 and V is TRBV7-2; D is uncertain. In germline, CDR1 is SGHTA, CDR2 FQGNSA. The CDR3 has 14 residues. The V gene lost 2 bases and the J gene lost 5 bases, with 12 bases spanning the gap. This chain's CDR3 is CASSLQRVNYGYTF. The DNA of the CDR3 is TGTGCCAGCAGCTTACAAAGGGTAAATTATGGCTACACCTTC.

This chain connects TRBV6-5 to TRBJ2-1; D is perhaps TRBD2 (5 bases). The V gene lost 4 bases and the J gene lost 2 bases, with 15 bases spanning the gap. From germline, CDR1 is MNHEY and CDR2 SVGAGI. CDR3 length: 16 residues. The CDR3 DNA reads as TGTGCCAGCAGTTCTTATAGCGCGTTCCCCTACAATGAGCAGTTCTTC. Amino acid sequence: CASSSYSAFPYNEQFF.

The J gene is TRBJ1-2, the V gene TRBV10-3, with D possibly being TRBD1 (6 bases). V was cut by 4 bases and J by 0 bases, with 12 bases left in between. The CDR3 extends over 15 amino acids. Germline loops: CDR1 ENHRY, CDR2 SYGVKD. The CDR3 region has the DNA TGTGCCATCAGTGCCGGGACAATTACTAACTATGGCTACACCTTC. It codes for CAISAGTITNYGYTF.

This clonotype was observed a handful of times. The chain couples TRBV5-1 to TRBJ2-3, with TRBD2 as a possible D gene (6 bases). CDR3 length: 16 residues. Trimming shortened V by 0 bases and J by 0 bases, and 11 bases separated the two germline ends. Germline V gene sequence: CDR1 SGHRS, CDR2 YFSETQ. The CDR3 spells CASSLDLATSTDTQYF. The CDR3 DNA follows: TGCGCCAGCAGCTTGGATCTAGCGACTAGCACAGATACGCAGTATTTT.

The chain links TRBV21-1 to TRBJ2-5; the table calls TRBD2, which could not be checked here. TRBV21-1 is assigned pseudogene status. This CDR3 contains 17 residues. CDR3 amino acids: CASSPSGGGGFENEQYF. The CDR3 coding sequence is TGTGCCAGCAGCCCCTCAGGCGGGGGGGGTTTTGAGAATGAGCAGTACTTC.

The chain uses TRBV20-1 and TRBJ2-5, with D possibly TRBD2 on 7 matching bases. Looked up from germline, CDR1 is DFQATT and CDR2 is SNEGSKA (reference sequence). There are 11 residues in the CDR3. CDR3 sequence reads: CSVRGGETQYF. CDR3 in DNA: TGCAGCGTTAGGGGGGGAGAGACCCAGTACTTC.

V gene TRBV5-1 combines with J gene TRBJ1-6; 8 bases map to TRBD1. Germline V lookup: CDR1 SGHRS, CDR2 YFSETQ. J lost 13 bases, V lost 3 bases, and 15 bases had no gene match. The CDR3 is 16 residues long. The CDR3 protein is CASSSGQGPPGGPLHF. Here the CDR3 DNA reads TGCGCCAGCAGCTCTGGACAGGGCCCTCCAGGTGGGCCCCTCCACTTT. Based on the CDR3 plus reference TRBV5-1 and TRBJ1-6, the full variable domain is KAGVTQTPRYLIKTRGQQVTLSCSPISGHRSVSWYQQTPGQGLQFLFEYFSETQRNKGNFPGRFSGRQFSNSRSEMNVSTLELGDSALYLCASSSGQGPPGGPLHFGNGTRLTVT.

The J gene is TRBJ2-3, the V gene TRBV9, with D possibly matching TRBD2 (7 bases). The germline CDR1 and CDR2 sequences are SGDLS and YYNGEE. The CDR3 has 17 amino acids. V was cut by 0 bases and J by 0 bases, with 14 bases left in between. The CDR3 here is CASSVEGGRGSTDTQYF. The CDR3 DNA is TGTGCCAGCAGCGTAGAGGGGGGGCGGGGGAGCACAGATACGCAGTATTTT.

This sequence joins TRBV2 and TRBJ2-5, with D maybe TRBD1 (5 bases). The CDR3 has 14 amino acids. V was shortened by 3 bases and J by 1 base, with 9 bases between the two germline ends. Germline CDR1 reads SNHLY; CDR2 reads FYNNEI. DNA of the CDR3: TGTGCCAGCAGTGACCCAGGGTCCCAAGAGACCCAGTACTTC. Amino acids: CASSDPGSQETQYF.

The chain is built from TRBV6-2 or TRBV6-3 and TRBJ2-5; 12 nucleotides align to TRBD2. CDR1 and CDR2 (germline): MNHEY, SVGEGT. The CDR3 is 16 residues long. The trim removed 6 bases at V and 1 base at J, leaving 6 bases unmatched. The CDR3: CASSRGTSGSQETQYF. Here the CDR3 DNA reads TGTGCCAGCAGCCGGGGGACTAGCGGGTCCCAAGAGACCCAGTACTTC.

The CDR3: CAISDPGASYEQYF. CDR3 nucleotide sequence: TGTGCCATCAGTGACCCAGGGGCCTCCTACGAGCAGTACTTC. This rearrangement joins TRBV10-3 to TRBJ2-7; D may be TRBD1 (6 bases). The germline V gene has CDR1 ENHRY and CDR2 SYGVKD. The CDR3 totals 14 residues. V lost 3 bases and J 0 bases, leaving 9 bases between the germline ends.

The chain is built from TRBV12-3 or TRBV12-4 and TRBJ1-5; D gene uncertain. The germline V and J ends were trimmed by 7 bases and 5 bases, with 12 bases remaining between them. The CDR3 extends over 13 amino acids. CDR3 DNA sequence: TGTGCCAGCACGGAGCAGGCGGATCAGCCCCAGCATTTT. This encodes CASTEQADQPQHF.